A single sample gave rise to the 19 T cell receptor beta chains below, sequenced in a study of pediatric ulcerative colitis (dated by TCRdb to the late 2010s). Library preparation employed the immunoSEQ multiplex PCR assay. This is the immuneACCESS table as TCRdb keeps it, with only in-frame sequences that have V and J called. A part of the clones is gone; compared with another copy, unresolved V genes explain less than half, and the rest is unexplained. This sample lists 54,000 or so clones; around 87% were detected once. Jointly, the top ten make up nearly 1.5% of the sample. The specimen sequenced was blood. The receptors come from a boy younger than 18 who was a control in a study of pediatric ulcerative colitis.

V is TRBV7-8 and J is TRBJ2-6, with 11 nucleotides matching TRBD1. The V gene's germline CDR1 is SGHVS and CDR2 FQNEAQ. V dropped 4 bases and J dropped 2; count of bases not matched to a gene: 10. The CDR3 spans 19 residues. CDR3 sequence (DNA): TGTGCCAGCAGCTCCTACAACCGGGACAGGGGGACTGGGGCCAACGTCCTGACTTTC. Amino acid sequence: CASSSYNRDRGTGANVLTF.

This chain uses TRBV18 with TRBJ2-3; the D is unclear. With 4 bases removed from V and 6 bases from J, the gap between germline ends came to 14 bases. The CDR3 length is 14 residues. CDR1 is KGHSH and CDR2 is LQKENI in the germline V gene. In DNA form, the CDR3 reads TGTGCCAGCTCACTCCCCCCGGAAATCGATACGCAGTATTTT. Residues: CASSLPPEIDTQYF.

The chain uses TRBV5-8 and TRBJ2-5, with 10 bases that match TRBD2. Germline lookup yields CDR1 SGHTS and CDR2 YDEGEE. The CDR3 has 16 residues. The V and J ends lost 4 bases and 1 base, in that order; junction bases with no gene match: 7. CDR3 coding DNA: TGTGCCAGCAGCGCTAGCGGGAGCCACAGCCAAGAGACCCAGTACTTC. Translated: CASSASGSHSQETQYF.

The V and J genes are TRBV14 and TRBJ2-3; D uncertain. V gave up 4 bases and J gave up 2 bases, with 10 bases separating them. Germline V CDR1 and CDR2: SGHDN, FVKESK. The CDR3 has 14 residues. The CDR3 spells CASSLPWTTDTQYF. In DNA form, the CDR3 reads TGTGCCAGCAGCCTTCCGTGGACCACAGATACGCAGTATTTT.

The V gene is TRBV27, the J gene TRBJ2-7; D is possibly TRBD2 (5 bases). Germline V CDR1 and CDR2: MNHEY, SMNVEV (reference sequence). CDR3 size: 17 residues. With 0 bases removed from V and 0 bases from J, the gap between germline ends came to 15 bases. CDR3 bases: TGTGCCAGCAGTTTATCGACCTCGGGGTACAGCTCCTACGAGCAGTACTTC. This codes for CASSLSTSGYSSYEQYF.

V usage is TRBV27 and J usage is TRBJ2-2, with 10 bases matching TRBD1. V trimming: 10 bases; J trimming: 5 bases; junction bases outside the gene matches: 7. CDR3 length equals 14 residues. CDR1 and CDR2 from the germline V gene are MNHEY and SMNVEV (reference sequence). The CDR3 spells CATNRQGATGELFF. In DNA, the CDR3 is TGTGCCACCAACCGACAGGGGGCAACCGGGGAGCTGTTTTTT.

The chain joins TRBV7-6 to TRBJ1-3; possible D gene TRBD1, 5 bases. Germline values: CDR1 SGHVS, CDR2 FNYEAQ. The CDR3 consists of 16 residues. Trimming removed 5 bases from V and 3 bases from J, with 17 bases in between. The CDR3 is CASSLGPSGVGNTIYF. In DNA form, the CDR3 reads TGTGCCAGCAGCCTAGGGCCATCGGGGGTTGGAAACACCATATATTTT.

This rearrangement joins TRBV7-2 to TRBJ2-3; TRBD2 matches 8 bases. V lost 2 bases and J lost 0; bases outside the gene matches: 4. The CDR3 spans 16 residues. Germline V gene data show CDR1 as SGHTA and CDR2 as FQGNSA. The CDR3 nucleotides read TGTGCCAGCAGCTTATGGCGGGGGGCTAGCACAGATACGCAGTATTTT. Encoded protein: CASSLWRGASTDTQYF.

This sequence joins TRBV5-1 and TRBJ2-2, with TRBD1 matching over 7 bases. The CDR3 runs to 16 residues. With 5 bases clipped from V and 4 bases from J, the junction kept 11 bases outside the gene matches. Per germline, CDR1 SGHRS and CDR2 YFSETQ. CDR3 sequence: CASSDQGVRSTGELFF. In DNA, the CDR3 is TGCGCCAGCAGTGATCAGGGGGTTCGTTCCACCGGGGAGCTGTTTTTT.

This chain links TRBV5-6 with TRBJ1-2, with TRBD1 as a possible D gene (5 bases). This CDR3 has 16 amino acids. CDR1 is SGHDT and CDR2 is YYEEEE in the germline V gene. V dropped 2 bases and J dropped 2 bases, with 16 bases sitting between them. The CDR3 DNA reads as TGTGCCAGCAGCTTCCCAGGGTGGGGAAGGAACTATGGCTACACCTTC. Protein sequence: CASSFPGWGRNYGYTF.

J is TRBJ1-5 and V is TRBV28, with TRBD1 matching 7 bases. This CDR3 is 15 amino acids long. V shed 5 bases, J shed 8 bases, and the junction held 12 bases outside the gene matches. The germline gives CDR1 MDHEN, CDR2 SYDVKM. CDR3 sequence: CASSPVNRGGKPQHF. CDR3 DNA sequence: TGTGCCAGCAGTCCCGTAAACAGGGGAGGCAAGCCCCAGCATTTT.

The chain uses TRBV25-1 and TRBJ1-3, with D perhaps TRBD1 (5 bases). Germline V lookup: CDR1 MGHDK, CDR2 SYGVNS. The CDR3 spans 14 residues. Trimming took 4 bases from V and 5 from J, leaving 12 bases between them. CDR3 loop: CASSAGGSRNTIYF. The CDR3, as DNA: TGTGCCAGCAGTGCGGGGGGGTCCAGAAACACCATATATTTT.

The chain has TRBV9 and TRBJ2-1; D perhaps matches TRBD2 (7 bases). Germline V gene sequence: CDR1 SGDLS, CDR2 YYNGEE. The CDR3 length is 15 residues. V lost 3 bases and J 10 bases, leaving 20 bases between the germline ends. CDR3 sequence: CASSEGGGASGEQFF. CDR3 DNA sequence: TGTGCCAGCAGCGAGGGTGGGGGCGCTAGCGGAGAGCAGTTCTTC.

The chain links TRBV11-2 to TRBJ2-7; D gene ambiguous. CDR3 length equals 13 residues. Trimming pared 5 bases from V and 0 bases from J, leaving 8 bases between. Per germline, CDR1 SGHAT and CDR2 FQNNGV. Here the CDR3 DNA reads TGTGCCAGCAGCCCTGACCCCTCCTACGAGCAGTACTTC. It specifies CASSPDPSYEQYF.

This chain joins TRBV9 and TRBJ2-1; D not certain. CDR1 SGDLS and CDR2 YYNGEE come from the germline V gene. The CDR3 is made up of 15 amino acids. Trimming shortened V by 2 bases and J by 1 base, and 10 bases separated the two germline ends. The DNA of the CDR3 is TGTGCCAGCAGCGTTCACCCTTCTTCCTACAATGAGCAGTTCTTC. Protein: CASSVHPSSYNEQFF.

The CDR3 bases are TGTGCCAGCGGACAGGGGGTAGATTCACCCCTCCACTTT. This codes for CASGQGVDSPLHF. This chain joins TRBV6-1 and TRBJ1-6, with TRBD1 identical over 10 bases. CDR3 size: 13 residues. In germline, CDR1 is MNHNS, CDR2 SASEGT. J gave up 8 bases and V 8 bases, and 3 bases lay outside the gene matches.

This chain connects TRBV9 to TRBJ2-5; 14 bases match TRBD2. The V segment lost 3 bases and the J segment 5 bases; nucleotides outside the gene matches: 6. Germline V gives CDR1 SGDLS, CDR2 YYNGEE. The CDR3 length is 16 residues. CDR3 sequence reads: CASSAGTSGSWETQYF. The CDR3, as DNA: TGTGCCAGCAGCGCTGGGACTAGCGGGAGTTGGGAGACCCAGTACTTC.

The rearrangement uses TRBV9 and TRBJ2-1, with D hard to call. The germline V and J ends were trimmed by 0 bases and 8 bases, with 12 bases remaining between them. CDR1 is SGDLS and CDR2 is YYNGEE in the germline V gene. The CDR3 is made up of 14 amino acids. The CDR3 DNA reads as TGTGCCAGCAGCGTAGTTCCGACGGCCGATGAGCAGTTCTTC. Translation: CASSVVPTADEQFF.

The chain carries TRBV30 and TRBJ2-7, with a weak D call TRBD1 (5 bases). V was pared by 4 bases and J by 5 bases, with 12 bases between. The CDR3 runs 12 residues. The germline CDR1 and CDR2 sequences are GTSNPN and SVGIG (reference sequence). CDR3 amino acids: CAWTAGINEQYF. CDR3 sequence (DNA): TGTGCCTGGACAGCAGGGATCAACGAGCAGTACTTC.